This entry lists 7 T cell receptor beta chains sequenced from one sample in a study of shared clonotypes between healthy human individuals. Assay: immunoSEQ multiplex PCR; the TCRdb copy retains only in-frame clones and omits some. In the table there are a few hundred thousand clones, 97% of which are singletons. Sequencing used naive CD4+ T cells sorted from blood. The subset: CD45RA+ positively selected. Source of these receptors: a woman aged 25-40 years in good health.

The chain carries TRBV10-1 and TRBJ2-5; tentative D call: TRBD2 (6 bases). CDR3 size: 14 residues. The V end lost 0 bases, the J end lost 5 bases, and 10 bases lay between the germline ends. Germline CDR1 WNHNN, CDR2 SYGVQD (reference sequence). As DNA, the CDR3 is TGCGCCAGCAGTGAGTCGGGGGGTGTTGAGACCCAGTACTTC. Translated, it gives CASSESGGVETQYF.

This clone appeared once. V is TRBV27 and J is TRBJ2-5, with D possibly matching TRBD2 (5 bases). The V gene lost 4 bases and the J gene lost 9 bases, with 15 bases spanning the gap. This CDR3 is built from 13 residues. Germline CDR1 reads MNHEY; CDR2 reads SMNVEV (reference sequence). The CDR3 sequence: CASSYGVSGAQYF. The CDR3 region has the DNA TGTGCCAGCAGTTACGGGGTCAGTGGGGCCCAGTACTTC.

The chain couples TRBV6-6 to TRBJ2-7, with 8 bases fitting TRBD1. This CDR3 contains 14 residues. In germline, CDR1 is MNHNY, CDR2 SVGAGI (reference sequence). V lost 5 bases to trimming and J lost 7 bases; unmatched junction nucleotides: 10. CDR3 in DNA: TGTGCCAGCAGTCGTCGGCAGGGGGCTCTGGAGCAGTACTTC. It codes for CASSRRQGALEQYF.

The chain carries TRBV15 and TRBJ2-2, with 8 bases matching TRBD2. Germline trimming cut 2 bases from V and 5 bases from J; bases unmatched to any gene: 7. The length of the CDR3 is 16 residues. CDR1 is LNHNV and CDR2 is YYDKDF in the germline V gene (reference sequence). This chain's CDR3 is CATSRQAGVGTGELFF. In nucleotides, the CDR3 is TGTGCCACCAGCAGACAAGCGGGAGTTGGTACCGGGGAGCTGTTTTTT.

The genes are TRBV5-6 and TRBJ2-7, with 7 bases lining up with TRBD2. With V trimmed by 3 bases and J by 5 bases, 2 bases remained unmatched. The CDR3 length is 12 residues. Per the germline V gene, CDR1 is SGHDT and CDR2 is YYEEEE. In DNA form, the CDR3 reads TGTGCCAGCAGCTCGGGGGGTGACGAGCAGTACTTC. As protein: CASSSGGDEQYF.

CDR3 loop: CASSRTGTPYSGANVLTF. CDR3 in DNA: TGTGCCAGTAGTAGAACCGGGACACCTTACTCTGGGGCCAACGTCCTGACTTTC. The chain uses TRBV19 and TRBJ2-6; tentative D call: TRBD1 (6 bases). The CDR3 totals 18 residues. Germline V gene lookup returns CDR1 LNHDA and CDR2 SQIVND (reference sequence). The germline V and J ends were trimmed by 4 bases and 0 bases, with 16 bases remaining between them.

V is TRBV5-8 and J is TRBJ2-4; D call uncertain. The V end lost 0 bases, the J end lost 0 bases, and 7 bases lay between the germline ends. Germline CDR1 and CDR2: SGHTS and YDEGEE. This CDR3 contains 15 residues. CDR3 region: CASSLAWIAKNIQYF. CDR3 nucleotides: TGTGCCAGCAGCTTGGCCTGGATAGCCAAAAACATTCAGTACTTC.